This T cell receptor (beta chain) was sequenced during a study of T cell repertoires in cytomegalovirus infection. Using its own MiXCR run on the reads, TCRdb lists one record per CDR3 protein. This sample has roughly 760,000 distinct CDR3 sequences, with 35% found just once. This clonotype was counted a few times. Relative to the germline gene, one junction end is altered; a read error may explain this. This CDR3 is 15 amino acids long. The germline CDR1 and CDR2 sequences are SSHAT and FNYEAQ (reference sequence). This chain joins TRBV7-7 and TRBJ2-1; TRBD2 matches at 14 bases. The specimen was PBMCs. This receptor was obtained from a human donor in good health (CMV status not recorded). Some clones in this sample may be carry-over from other donors' samples. The CDR3 DNA is TGTGCTAGCAGCCCGGGACTAGCGGGAGAGTATGAGCAGTTCTTC. This translates into CASSPGLAGEYEQFF.